Listed below are T cell receptor beta chains from one sample, sequenced in a study of blood T cell repertoires in COVID-19. The repertoire was sequenced with immunoSEQ multiplex PCR; TCRdb's copy has only in-frame clones and lacks some. This table holds more than 80,000 clones, roughly four fifths found once. Material: peripheral blood. The source of these receptors is a middle-aged man with active or convalescent COVID-19. Each CDR3 is given with its conserved first and last residue. A D gene is named only where the DNA matches it firmly. Clone size is given for some rows only: seen once, a few or many times, or a class if the clone is expanded.

v_gene	abundance	j_gene	d_gene	CDR3aa	CDR3nt
TRBV28	few	TRBJ2-1	TRBD1	CASSTAYRGTSSYNEQFF	TGTGCCAGCAGTACCGCGTACAGGGGAACTAGCTCCTACAATGAGCAGTTCTTC
TRBV4-1	few	TRBJ2-3	NA	CASSQVIPSRDTQYF	TGCGCCAGCAGCCAAGTAATTCCTAGCCGCGATACGCAGTATTTT
TRBV2	once	TRBJ1-4	NA	CASSQTFGGEKLFF	TGTGCCAGCAGTCAGACCTTCGGGGGTGAAAAACTGTTTTTT
TRBV5-1	NA	TRBJ1-6	NA	CASSLGTTLGIANSPLHF	TGCGCCAGCAGCTTAGGGACAACCTTGGGTATTGCGAATTCACCCCTCCACTTT
TRBV19	NA	TRBJ1-5	NA	CASSQQGVGQPQHF	TGTGCCAGTAGTCAACAGGGTGTCGGCCAGCCCCAGCATTTT
TRBV25-1	NA	TRBJ2-1	NA	CASSEAGDLNEQFF	TGTGCCAGCAGTGAGGCAGGGGATTTGAATGAGCAGTTCTTC
TRBV3-1/TRBV3-2	few	TRBJ1-6	NA	CASSQGAGGISGSPLHF	TGTGCCAGCAGCCAAGGGGCGGGGGGGATATCTGGTTCACCCCTCCACTTT
TRBV5-6	NA	TRBJ1-2	TRBD1	CASSLDRGSGYTF	TGTGCCAGCAGCTTGGACAGGGGGAGCGGCTACACCTTC
TRBV19	NA	TRBJ2-3	TRBD1	CASSIGTGTSTDTQYF	TGTGCCAGTAGTATCGGGACAGGGACTAGCACAGATACGCAGTATTTT
TRBV29-1	NA	TRBJ1-4	NA	CSVPRRGKLFF	TGCAGCGTCCCCCGACGGGGAAAACTGTTTTTT
TRBV13	NA	TRBJ2-7	NA	CASSRNYEQYF	TGTGCCAGCAGCCGTAACTACGAGCAGTACTTC
TRBV12-5	NA	TRBJ2-2	NA	CASGLVLTNGNTGELFF	TGTGCTAGTGGTTTGGTTCTAACCAATGGGAACACCGGGGAGCTGTTTTTT
TRBV27	few	TRBJ2-1	TRBD2	CASRGWSGVPEQFF	TGTGCCAGCCGGGGGTGGAGCGGGGTGCCTGAGCAGTTCTTC
TRBV5-4	few	TRBJ2-3	TRBD1	CASSWDSKSTDTQYF	TGTGCCAGCAGCTGGGACAGCAAAAGCACAGATACGCAGTATTTT
TRBV5-3	few	TRBJ2-5	TRBD2	CARSYLGLAVQETQYF	TGTGCCAGAAGCTACTTGGGACTAGCGGTCCAAGAGACCCAGTACTTC
TRBV7-9	once	TRBJ1-1	NA	CASSLRVGTEAFF	TGTGCCAGCAGCTTAAGGGTGGGGACAGAAGCTTTCTTT
TRBV10-1	NA	TRBJ2-2	NA	CASGQQNTGELFF	TGCGCCAGCGGACAGCAGAACACCGGGGAGCTGTTTTTT
TRBV9	NA	TRBJ2-3	TRBD2	CASSVSGTSGYSTDTQYF	TGTGCCAGCAGCGTATCCGGGACTAGCGGATATAGCACAGATACGCAGTATTTT
TRBV5-1	NA	TRBJ1-4	NA	CASSLDPGENEKLFF	TGCGCCAGCAGCTTGGATCCAGGGGAGAATGAAAAACTGTTTTTT
TRBV18	NA	TRBJ2-5	NA	CASSPLILPDQETQYF	TGTGCCAGCTCACCACTCATTCTTCCGGACCAAGAGACCCAGTACTTC
TRBV24-1	NA	TRBJ2-5	NA	CATSDILRGGQETQYF	TGTGCCACCAGTGATATATTGAGGGGGGGACAAGAGACCCAGTACTTC
TRBV7-9	many	TRBJ2-5	NA	CASSSYRDQETQYF	TGTGCCAGCAGCTCGTACAGGGATCAAGAGACCCAGTACTTC
TRBV5-5	NA	TRBJ2-7	NA	CASSLVTEYEQYF	TGTGCCAGCAGCTTGGTTACAGAGTACGAGCAGTACTTC
TRBV6-1	NA	TRBJ2-2	TRBD2	CASSEASGTTGELFF	TGTGCCAGCAGTGAAGCCAGCGGGACTACCGGGGAGCTGTTTTTT
TRBV19	NA	TRBJ2-3	NA	CASSPDRWTDTQYF	TGTGCCAGTAGTCCCGACAGGTGGACAGATACGCAGTATTTT
TRBV2	once	TRBJ2-1	NA	CASSGVYNEQFF	TGTGCCAGCTCAGGGGTATACAATGAGCAGTTCTTC
TRBV7-2	once	TRBJ2-5	NA	CASSLGQGETQYF	TGTGCCAGCAGCTTAGGCCAGGGTGAGACCCAGTACTTC
TRBV7-6	NA	TRBJ2-3	TRBD2	CASSSGGVLTDTQYF	TGTGCCAGCAGCAGTGGGGGGGTTCTCACAGATACGCAGTATTTT
TRBV7-8	NA	TRBJ1-1	NA	CASSLPEGDTEAFF	TGTGCCAGCAGCTTACCAGAGGGGGACACTGAAGCTTTCTTT
TRBV27	NA	TRBJ2-7	TRBD1	CASSPGGTGNLGEQYF	TGTGCCAGCAGTCCCGGGGGGACAGGGAATTTGGGCGAGCAGTACTTC
TRBV28	NA	TRBJ2-6	TRBD2	CASCSGAGANVLTF	TGTGCCAGCTGTAGCGGGGCTGGGGCCAACGTCCTGACTTTC
TRBV25-1	NA	TRBJ2-3	TRBD2	CASSQTSGGPHTDTQYF	TGTGCCAGCAGTCAAACTAGCGGGGGGCCCCACACAGATACGCAGTATTTT
TRBV7-8	NA	TRBJ2-5	TRBD1	CASSPMDRIQETQYF	TGTGCCAGCAGCCCAATGGACAGGATCCAAGAGACCCAGTACTTC
TRBV19	NA	TRBJ1-4	TRBD1	CASSPPTGGNEKLFF	TGTGCCAGTAGTCCCCCGACAGGGGGTAATGAAAAACTGTTTTTT
TRBV4-1	NA	TRBJ1-1	TRBD1	CASSQGQGAYDTEAFF	TGCGCCAGCAGCCAGGGACAGGGGGCGTATGACACTGAAGCTTTCTTT
TRBV24-1	NA	TRBJ2-7	NA	CATSVEHPPYEQYF	TGTGCCACCAGTGTCGAACACCCTCCCTACGAGCAGTACTTC
TRBV6-5	NA	TRBJ1-2	NA	CASRTGTNGYTF	TGTGCCAGCAGAACCGGGACAAATGGCTACACCTTC
TRBV7-6	NA	TRBJ2-1	TRBD2	CASSSTGLAGYNEQFF	TGTGCCAGCAGCTCGACCGGACTAGCGGGTTACAATGAGCAGTTCTTC
TRBV2	once	TRBJ1-1	TRBD1	CASSITGDVGAEAFF	TGTGCCAGCAGTATAACAGGGGACGTAGGCGCTGAAGCTTTCTTT